This T cell receptor (beta chain) was recorded in a study of cytomegalovirus exposure and HLA in healthy donors. V dropped 3 bases and J dropped 6 bases, with 21 bases sitting between them. Germline values: CDR1 SQVTM, CDR2 ANQGSEA. This CDR3 is 15 amino acids long. Produced via immunoSEQ multiplex PCR; TCRdb's table is partial and in-frame only. The sample has 45,000 to 60,000 clones; 85% to 95% are singletons. Study-wide results and limits: CMV antigen specificity was confirmed in vitro for a few CMV-associated chains. Most TCR sequences showed up rarely, but some public TCRs showed up in many donors. According to a subsequent analysis, TCR clusters from the first cohort were inclined to appear together in the 120 validation repertoires. Cytomegalovirus association was assigned to some 160 TCR beta chains.

Of note for this clone: What it binds is not known.

Sequencing was performed on PBMCs. This receptor was taken from a woman aged 18-30 years in good health and CMV-seronegative. V usage is TRBV29-1 and J usage is TRBJ2-7; D perhaps matches TRBD1 (5 bases). CDR3 sequence (DNA): TGCAGCGTTGAGTCGCAGGGAATCTTATCAGGCGAGCAGTACTTC. Its translation is CSVESQGILSGEQYF.